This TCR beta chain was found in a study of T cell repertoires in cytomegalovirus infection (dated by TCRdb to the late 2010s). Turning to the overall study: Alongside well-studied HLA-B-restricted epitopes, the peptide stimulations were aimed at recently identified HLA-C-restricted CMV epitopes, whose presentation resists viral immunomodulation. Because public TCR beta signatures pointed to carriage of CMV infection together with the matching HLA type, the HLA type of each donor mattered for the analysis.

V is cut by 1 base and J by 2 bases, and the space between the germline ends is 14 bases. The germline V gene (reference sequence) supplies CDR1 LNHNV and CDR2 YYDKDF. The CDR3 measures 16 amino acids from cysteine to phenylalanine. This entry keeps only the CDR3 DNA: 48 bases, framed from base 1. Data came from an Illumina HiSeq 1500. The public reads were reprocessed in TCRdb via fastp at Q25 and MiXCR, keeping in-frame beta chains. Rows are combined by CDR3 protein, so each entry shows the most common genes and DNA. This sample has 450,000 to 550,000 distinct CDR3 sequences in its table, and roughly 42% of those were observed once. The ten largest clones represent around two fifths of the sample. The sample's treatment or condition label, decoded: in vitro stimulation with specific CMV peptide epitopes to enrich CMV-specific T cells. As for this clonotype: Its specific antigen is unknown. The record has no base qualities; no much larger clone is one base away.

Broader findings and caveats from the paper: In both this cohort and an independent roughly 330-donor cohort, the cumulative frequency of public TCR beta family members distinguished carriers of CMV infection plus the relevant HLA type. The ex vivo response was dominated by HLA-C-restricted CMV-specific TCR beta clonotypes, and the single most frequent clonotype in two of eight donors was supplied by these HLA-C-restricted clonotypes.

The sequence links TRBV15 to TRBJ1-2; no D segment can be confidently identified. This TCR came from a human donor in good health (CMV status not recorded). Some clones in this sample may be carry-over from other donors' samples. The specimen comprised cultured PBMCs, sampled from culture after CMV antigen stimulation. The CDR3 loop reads CATSRAPGLTNYGYTF. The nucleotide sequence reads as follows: TGTGCCACCAGCAGAGCCCCAGGTCTAACGAACTATGGCTACACCTTC.